Presented here are 13 T cell receptor beta chains from one specimen sequenced in a study of blood T cell repertoires in COVID-19. Clones were sequenced by immunoSEQ multiplex PCR, and TCRdb holds only the in-frame ones, with some missing. This table holds under 100,000 clones, 89% found once. Material: peripheral blood. The receptors here all came from a woman aged 70-85 years with acute or convalescent COVID-19.

The chain recombines TRBV28 with TRBJ1-1; 7 bases align to TRBD1. This CDR3 has 15 amino acids. Germline-derived CDR1 and CDR2 are MDHEN and SYDVKM. V was pared by 2 bases and J by 0 bases, with 3 bases of the junction left unmatched. CDR3 nucleotides: TGTGCCAGCAGTTTACCGGGACAGATGAACACTGAAGCTTTCTTT. This gives the protein CASSLPGQMNTEAFF.

Only one count was recorded for this clone. The chain combines TRBV30 with TRBJ2-7, with a possible D match to TRBD2 (6 bases). V was cut by 8 bases and J by 2 bases, with 16 bases left in between. This CDR3 contains 13 residues. The germline V gene encodes CDR1 GTSNPN and CDR2 SVGIG (reference sequence). Written as DNA, the CDR3 is TGTGCCGGAGAGCGGGCAGCCCCCTACGAGCAGTACTTC. It translates to CAGERAAPYEQYF.

In DNA form, the CDR3 reads TGTGCCAGCAGCCAGAGGGTCATCACTGAAGCTTTCTTT. Amino acids: CASSQRVITEAFF. V is TRBV6-2 or TRBV6-3 and J is TRBJ1-1, with unresolved D. There are 13 residues in the CDR3. Trimming took off 6 bases at V and 4 bases at J, with 12 bases between the two ends. Germline CDR1 MNHEY, CDR2 SVGEGT.

The genes are TRBV19 and TRBJ1-2; 11 bases match TRBD1. CDR1 is LNHDA and CDR2 is SQIVND in the germline V gene (reference sequence). This CDR3 spans 16 amino acids. The ends lost 5 bases at V and 3 bases at J; junction bases unmatched: 8. The CDR3 loop reads CASSVPGQGADYGYTF. In nucleotides, the CDR3 is TGTGCCAGTAGTGTGCCTGGACAGGGGGCCGACTATGGCTACACCTTC.

A single count supports this clone. The chain combines TRBV5-1 with TRBJ2-6, with a possible D match to TRBD2 (5 bases). V gave up 1 base and J gave up 1 base, with 6 bases separating them. Germline-derived CDR1 and CDR2 are SGHRS and YFSETQ. The CDR3 sequence is 15 residues long. DNA for the CDR3: TGCGCCAGCAGCTTGAGGGAGTCTGGGGCCAACGTCCTGACTTTC. It is translated as CASSLRESGANVLTF.

The chain couples TRBV6-2 or TRBV6-3 to TRBJ2-5, with 12 bases fitting TRBD2. The V gene end was trimmed by 2 bases and the J gene end by 5 bases; junction bases not matched to a gene: 12. The CDR3 has 18 amino acids. Germline CDR1 MNHEY, CDR2 SVGEGT. CDR3 nucleotide sequence: TGTGCCAGCAGTTACCATCGACTAGCGGGGGCCAGTGGGGAGACCCAGTACTTC. It codes for CASSYHRLAGASGETQYF.

The rearrangement uses TRBV18 and TRBJ1-2; 9 nucleotides align to TRBD1. V gave up 3 bases and J gave up 11 bases; unmatched junction bases: 1. Germline CDR1 KGHSH, CDR2 LQKENI. This CDR3 comprises 11 residues. The CDR3: CASSPDRGYTF. The CDR3, as DNA: TGTGCCAGCTCACCGGACAGGGGTTACACCTTC. Filled out from reference TRBV18 and TRBJ1-2, the complete variable domain reads NAGVMQNPRHLVRRRGQEARLRCSPMKGHSHVYWYRQLPEEGLKFMVYLQKENIIDESGMPKERFSAEFPKEGPSILRIQQVVRGDSAAYFCASSPDRGYTFGSGTRLTVV.

The chain employs TRBV3-1 (or the pseudogene TRBV3-2) and TRBJ2-1; the match to TRBD2 covers 9 bases. After removal of 4 bases from V and 5 bases from J, the junction contained 9 bases not matched to a gene. This CDR3 has 16 residues. Germline V lookup: CDR1 LGHDT, CDR2 YNNKEL (reference sequence). CDR3 sequence (DNA): TGTGCCAGCAGCCCATCCAGTAGCGGGAGTAACAATGAGCAGTTCTTC. Translated: CASSPSSSGSNNEQFF.

The chain joins TRBV28 to TRBJ1-5; 7 bases agree with TRBD1. CDR3 length equals 15 residues. The V segment lost 1 base and the J segment 7 bases; nucleotides outside the gene matches: 7. Per germline, CDR1 MDHEN and CDR2 SYDVKM. CDR3 region: CASSLLVGGGQPQHF. The CDR3 DNA is TGTGCCAGCAGTTTATTAGTAGGGGGCGGCCAGCCCCAGCATTTT.

The rearrangement links TRBV14 to TRBJ2-7; D is perhaps TRBD1 (5 bases). The CDR3 runs to 14 residues. Trimming left V 1 base short and J 2 bases short, with 9 bases between. Germline CDR1 is SGHDN and CDR2 is FVKESK. CDR3 protein: CASSQALGPYEQYF. The CDR3 DNA is TGTGCCAGCAGCCAAGCGCTGGGGCCCTACGAGCAGTACTTC.

This sequence joins TRBV27 and TRBJ2-3; no clear D. The germline CDR1 and CDR2 sequences are MNHEY and SMNVEV (reference sequence). The length of the CDR3 is 15 residues. V gave up 5 bases and J gave up 0 bases, with 12 bases separating them. The CDR3 coding sequence is TGTGCCAGCAGTCAACCACTCTTAAGCACAGATACGCAGTATTTT. Amino acids: CASSQPLLSTDTQYF.

The chain is built from TRBV18 and TRBJ1-3; D is possibly TRBD1 (5 bases). CDR1 KGHSH and CDR2 LQKENI come from the germline V gene. The V gene lost 4 bases and the J gene lost 0 bases, with 13 bases spanning the gap. The CDR3 loop spans 16 amino acids. Here the CDR3 DNA reads TGTGCCAGCTCACTCAATCAGGGCCACTCTGGAAACACCATATATTTT. Translated: CASSLNQGHSGNTIYF.

The genes are TRBV27 and TRBJ2-2; TRBD1 matches 9 bases. The CDR3 has 16 amino acids. After removal of 7 bases from V and 3 bases from J, the junction contained 9 bases not matched to a gene. Per the germline V gene, CDR1 is MNHEY and CDR2 is SMNVEV (reference sequence). The CDR3 DNA reads TGTGCCAGCACTCCAACAGGGGGCCGCGACACCGGGGAGCTGTTTTTT. It encodes CASTPTGGRDTGELFF.